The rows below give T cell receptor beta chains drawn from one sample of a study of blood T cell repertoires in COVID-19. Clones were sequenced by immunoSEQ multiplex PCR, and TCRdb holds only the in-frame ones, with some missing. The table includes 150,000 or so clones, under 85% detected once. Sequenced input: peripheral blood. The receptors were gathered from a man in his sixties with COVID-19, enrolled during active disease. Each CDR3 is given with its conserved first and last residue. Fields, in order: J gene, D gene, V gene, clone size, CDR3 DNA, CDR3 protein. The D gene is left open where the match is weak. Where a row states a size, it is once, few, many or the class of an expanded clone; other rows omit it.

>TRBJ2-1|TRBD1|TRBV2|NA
TGTGCCAGCAGTGTGGGACAGGGGGCCTACAATGAGCAGTTCTTC
CASSVGQGAYNEQFF
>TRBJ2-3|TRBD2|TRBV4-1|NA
TGCGCCAGCAGCCTCCTCTCGCCGGGGGGAGCGAGGGATACGCAGTATTTT
CASSLLSPGGARDTQYF
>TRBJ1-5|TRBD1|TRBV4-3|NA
TGCGCCAGCAGCCAAGGGACAGGGGGCGGGCAGCCCCAGCATTTT
CASSQGTGGGQPQHF
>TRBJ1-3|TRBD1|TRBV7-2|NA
TGTGCCAGCAGCTCGCCGGGACAGGGGACTGGAAACACCATATATTTT
CASSSPGQGTGNTIYF
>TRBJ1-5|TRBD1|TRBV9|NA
TGTGCCAGCAGCGTAGCCGGCCGGGGGACAGGAACCGGAGAGTGTCAGCCCCAGCATTTT
CASSVAGRGTGTGECQPQHF
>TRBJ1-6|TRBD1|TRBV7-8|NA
TGTGCCAGCAGCTTAAATGGACAGGCCTATAATTCACCCCTCCACTTT
CASSLNGQAYNSPLHF
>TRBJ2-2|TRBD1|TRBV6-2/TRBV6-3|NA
TGTGCCAGCACCCCAGCGCGGACAGGGACCACCGGGGAGCTGTTTTTT
CASTPARTGTTGELFF
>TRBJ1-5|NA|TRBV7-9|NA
TGTGCCAGCAGCTTAACGGTGAATCAGCCCCAGCATTTT
CASSLTVNQPQHF
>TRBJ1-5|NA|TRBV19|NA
TGTGCCAGTAGCCTATCCCCCGTGGGCGCGGGTCCCTCCCAATATCGGTTCAATCAGCCCCAGCATTTT
CASSLSPVGAGPSQYRFNQPQHF
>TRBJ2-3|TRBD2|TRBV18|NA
TGTGCCAGCTCACAACTAGCGGGAACCGGGTTAACGCAGTATTTT
CASSQLAGTGLTQYF
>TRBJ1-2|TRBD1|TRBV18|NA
TGTGCCAGCTCACCACCGGCAGGGGGAGGCTACACCTTC
CASSPPAGGGYTF
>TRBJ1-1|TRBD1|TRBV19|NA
TGTGCCAGTAGGACCTGGACAGGGGACACTGAAGCTTTCTTT
CASRTWTGDTEAFF
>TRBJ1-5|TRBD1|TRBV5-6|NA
TGTGCCAGCAGCTCGGGGCCCTTAGACAGGGCATTTCAGCCCCAGCATTTT
CASSSGPLDRAFQPQHF
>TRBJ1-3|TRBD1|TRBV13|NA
TGTGCCAGCAGCTTAGGGGAGGGGGCAGGGACTGGAAACACCATATATTTT
CASSLGEGAGTGNTIYF
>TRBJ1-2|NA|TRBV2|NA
TGTGCCAGCAGTACCACTCAGGGTCTCGGGTATGGCTACACCTTC
CASSTTQGLGYGYTF
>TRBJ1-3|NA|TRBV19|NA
TGTGCCAGTAGTATAGGAAGGGGGTCTGGAAACACCATATATTTT
CASSIGRGSGNTIYF
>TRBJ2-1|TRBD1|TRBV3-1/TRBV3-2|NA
TGTGCCAGCAGCCAACTCGACAGGGGCAATGAGCAGTTCTTC
CASSQLDRGNEQFF
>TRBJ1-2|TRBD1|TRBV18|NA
TGTGCCAGCTCGCCCGGGACAGAGAGAAACTATGGCTACACCTTC
CASSPGTERNYGYTF
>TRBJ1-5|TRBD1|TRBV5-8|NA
TGTGCCAGCAGCTACAGGGGACAGGTTTATCAGCCCCAGCATTTT
CASSYRGQVYQPQHF
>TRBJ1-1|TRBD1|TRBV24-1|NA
TGTGCCACCAGGGCAGGGGGAGGTAGCACTGAAGCTTTCTTT
CATRAGGGSTEAFF
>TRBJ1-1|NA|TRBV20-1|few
TGCAGTGCTAGGCGGTTCACTGAAGCTTTCTTT
CSARRFTEAFF
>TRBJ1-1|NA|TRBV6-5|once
TGTGCCAGCAGACGCCGCACGGGGAGCCCTGAAGCTTTCTTT
CASRRRTGSPEAFF